This T cell receptor (beta chain) emerged from a study of control samples from healthy donors and cancer patients. Using immunoSEQ multiplex PCR, the repertoire was profiled, and TCRdb retains in-frame clones only, with some absent. The sample lists roughly 130,000 clones, less than 95% occurring once. This CDR3 contains 13 residues. V was shortened by 7 bases and J by 5 bases, with 14 bases between the two germline ends. Germline-derived CDR1 and CDR2 are SNHLY and FYNNEI. This TCR came from a man younger than 35 in good health. The sequenced sample consisted of blood. V usage is TRBV2 and J usage is TRBJ2-5, with no clear D. The CDR3 sequence is CASMGRAQETQYF. Here the CDR3 DNA reads TGTGCCAGCATGGGAAGGGCCCAGGAGACCCAGTACTTC.